The subject of this entry is one T cell receptor beta chain. Its antigen remains unidentified. Each CDR3 protein gets one entry after TCRdb re-called the 5' RACE reads with MiXCR. Here the sample spans around 300,000 distinct CDR3 sequences, roughly an eighth being singletons. The source of the sample is a study of T-cell memory formation after mild COVID-19. Study details: TCR clustering was largely donor specific. Broader study findings: Memory sampled before infection contained some responding clones, suggesting cross-reactive memory joined. The study found contracting CD4+ clones mainly in CM and EM and contracting CD8+ clones in EMRA. Contracting clones from day 15 to 85 showed balanced CD4/CD8; later expanders favored CD4+.

V shed 4 bases and J shed 1 base, with 26 bases lying between them. The V gene's germline CDR1 is SGHRS and CDR2 YFSETQ. This CDR3 is built from 19 residues. The sequencing sample was made of PBMCs or a T cell subset sorted from them (not recorded which). The rearrangement links TRBV5-1 to TRBJ1-1, with D unclear. This clonotype was obtained from a man younger than 35 who had mild COVID-19 (a few samples of this study predate the infection). Cell type and time point are not known. In nucleotides, the CDR3 is TGCGCCAGCAGCCTACACTACGTAGACTCGTCCGCCTCGAACACTGAAGCTTTCTTT. It specifies CASSLHYVDSSASNTEAFF.